The 23 T cell receptor beta chains in this list originate from one sample, sequenced in a study of blood T cell repertoires in COVID-19. Here immunoSEQ multiplex PCR was the method, and the copy in TCRdb shows in-frame clones only, minus some. The sample lists fewer than 120,000 clones, roughly 76% occurring once. Sequenced input: peripheral blood. The receptor source for this set is a woman aged 55-70 years with acute or convalescent COVID-19.

The chain employs TRBV5-1 and TRBJ2-7, with 7 nucleotides matching TRBD1. There are 16 residues in the CDR3. Germline values: CDR1 SGHRS, CDR2 YFSETQ. V shed 4 bases, J shed 4 bases, and the junction held 14 bases outside the gene matches. CDR3 sequence (DNA): TGCGCCAGCAGCCGAGCAGGTCAGGGGGTCTTATACGAGCAGTACTTC. Residues: CASSRAGQGVLYEQYF.

The chain is built from TRBV4-1 and TRBJ1-5; 8 bases line up with TRBD1. There are 17 residues in the CDR3. V gave up 4 bases and J gave up 2 bases; unmatched junction bases: 10. Germline V gene data show CDR1 as MGHRA and CDR2 as YSYEKL. Written as DNA, the CDR3 is TGCGCCAGCAGCCCGCAGACAGGGGCTTCGGGCAATCAGCCCCAGCATTTT. Translated: CASSPQTGASGNQPQHF.

This clone was observed a handful of times. The V and J genes are TRBV28 and TRBJ2-7, with 8 bases identical to TRBD1. J gave up 11 bases and V 3 bases, and 9 bases lay outside the gene matches. The CDR3 sequence is 13 residues long. Germline V CDR1 and CDR2: MDHEN, SYDVKM. The CDR3: CASSLPGQGKEYF. The DNA for the CDR3 is TGTGCCAGCAGTTTGCCAGGACAGGGAAAAGAGTACTTC.

The V call is TRBV5-1, the J call TRBJ2-2; unclear D gene. CDR3 length: 11 amino acids. V was cut by 3 bases and J by 8 bases, with 5 bases left in between. Germline CDR1 SGHRS, CDR2 YFSETQ. The CDR3, as DNA: TGCGCCAGCAGCTACATGGGGGAGCTGTTTTTT. This sequence encodes CASSYMGELFF. Full variable domain (outside the CDR3, taken from reference TRBV5-1 and TRBJ2-2): KAGVTQTPRYLIKTRGQQVTLSCSPISGHRSVSWYQQTPGQGLQFLFEYFSETQRNKGNFPGRFSGRQFSNSRSEMNVSTLELGDSALYLCASSYMGELFFGEGSRLTVL.

The rearrangement links TRBV12-3 or TRBV12-4 to TRBJ1-5, with D hard to call. The CDR3 is made up of 12 amino acids. V lost 6 bases, J lost 9 bases, and 12 bases lay in between. CDR3 loop: CASRSTVSPQHF. DNA of the CDR3: TGTGCCAGCAGATCCACAGTGTCGCCCCAGCATTTT.

A single count supports this clone. The chain employs TRBV5-1 and TRBJ1-4; D is unclear. CDR1 SGHRS and CDR2 YFSETQ come from the germline V gene. This CDR3 spans 17 amino acids. Trimming removed 0 bases at V and 6 bases at J, with 18 bases between. The CDR3 DNA sequence: TGCGCCAGCAGCTTGGGGCAGGCTCAACCCTGGGATGAAAAACTGTTTTTT. Its protein product is CASSLGQAQPWDEKLFF.

The chain carries TRBV6-5 and TRBJ1-2; possible D gene TRBD1, 6 bases. Germline V gene lookup returns CDR1 MNHEY and CDR2 SVGAGI. This CDR3 has 13 amino acids. V dropped 2 bases and J dropped 8 bases, with 12 bases sitting between them. The CDR3 sequence: CASSYQGWGGYTF. The CDR3 DNA sequence: TGTGCCAGCAGTTACCAGGGGTGGGGAGGCTACACCTTC.

This clone was picked up a small number of times. CDR3 amino acids: CASSLIRGGTEAFF. As DNA, the CDR3 is TGTGCCAGCAGCTTGATCAGGGGCGGGACTGAAGCTTTCTTT. The chain recombines TRBV5-4 with TRBJ1-1, with D possibly matching TRBD1 (6 bases). CDR1 and CDR2 (germline): SGHNT, YYREEE (reference sequence). CDR3 length equals 14 residues. Deletions cut 1 base from V and 5 bases from J, with 12 bases between. The full variable domain, completed using reference TRBV5-4 and TRBJ1-1, is ETGVTQSPTHLIKTRGQQVTLRCSSQSGHNTVSWYQQALGQGPQFIFQYYREEENGRGNFPPRFSGLQFPNYSSELNVNALELDDSALYLCASSLIRGGTEAFFGQGTRLTVV.

The chain combines TRBV5-1 with TRBJ2-3; no reliable D call. The CDR3 sequence is 14 residues long. Germline values: CDR1 SGHRS, CDR2 YFSETQ. Trimming removed 0 bases at V and 5 bases at J, with 10 bases between. The CDR3 here is CASSLEQHGDTQYF. CDR3 nucleotide sequence: TGCGCCAGCAGCTTGGAACAGCACGGAGATACGCAGTATTTT.

The V gene is TRBV9, the J gene TRBJ2-3; 8 bases line up with TRBD1. V shed 4 bases and J 2 bases; nucleotides not matched to a gene: 3. The CDR3 spans 14 residues. Germline V lookup: CDR1 SGDLS, CDR2 YYNGEE. This chain's CDR3 is CASSPDRDTDTQYF. In nucleotides, the CDR3 is TGTGCCAGCAGCCCGGACAGGGACACAGATACGCAGTATTTT.

CDR3 sequence (DNA): TGTGCCAGTAGTACAGGATCAGATTACACTGAAGCTTTCTTT. Its protein product is CASSTGSDYTEAFF. This chain uses TRBV19 with TRBJ1-1, with D hard to call. Trimming shortened V by 4 bases and J by 3 bases, and 12 bases separated the two germline ends. This CDR3 has 14 amino acids. Germline CDR1 reads LNHDA; CDR2 reads SQIVND (reference sequence). The complete variable domain, with remaining parts taken from reference TRBV19 and TRBJ1-1, reads DGGITQSPKYLFRKEGQNVTLSCEQNLNHDAMYWYRQDPGQGLRLIYYSQIVNDFQKGDIAEGYSVSREKKESFPLTVTSAQKNPTAFYLCASSTGSDYTEAFFGQGTRLTVV.

The chain links TRBV19 to TRBJ1-5; TRBD1 matches 8 bases. The V segment lost 5 bases and the J segment 1 base; nucleotides outside the gene matches: 10. The CDR3 length is 17 residues. Per germline, CDR1 LNHDA and CDR2 SQIVND (reference sequence). CDR3 DNA sequence: TGTGCCAGTAGTGCCATAGACAGGGGTCTCAGCAATCAGCCCCAGCATTTT. This sequence encodes CASSAIDRGLSNQPQHF.

V usage is TRBV3-1 (or the pseudogene TRBV3-2) and J usage is TRBJ2-5; TRBD1 might be the D (6 bases). With 3 bases removed from V and 5 bases from J, the gap between germline ends came to 10 bases. The V gene's germline CDR1 is LGHDT and CDR2 YNNKEL (reference sequence). The CDR3 is 13 residues long. The chain's CDR3 is CASSHPDRETQYF. The DNA for the CDR3 is TGTGCCAGCAGCCACCCAGACAGGGAGACCCAGTACTTC.

The chain carries TRBV11-2 and TRBJ2-7; 12 bases agree with TRBD2. The CDR3 runs to 14 residues. Germline V gene data show CDR1 as SGHAT and CDR2 as FQNNGV. J was trimmed by 2 bases and V by 4 bases; bases with no gene match: 0. CDR3 coding DNA: TGTGCCAGCAGCTCTAGCGGGGGGGCCTACGAGCAGTACTTC. The encoded protein is CASSSSGGAYEQYF.

A few counts support this clone. The chain combines TRBV7-8 with TRBJ2-3, with 7 positions matching TRBD1. The CDR3 consists of 14 residues. Losses at the gene ends were 3 bases for V and 4 bases for J; bases not matched to a gene: 4. Germline CDR1 is SGHVS and CDR2 is FQNEAQ. DNA of the CDR3: TGTGCCAGCAGCTTCGACAGGGTTCCAGATACGCAGTATTTT. Protein: CASSFDRVPDTQYF.

This clone occurred once. The chain couples TRBV11-2 to TRBJ2-7; 9 nucleotides align to TRBD2. Germline V CDR1 and CDR2: SGHAT, FQNNGV. This CDR3 is built from 17 residues. The ends lost 1 base at V and 5 bases at J; junction bases unmatched: 12. The CDR3 nucleotides are TGTGCCAGCAGCTTAGTGGCGGGGGGGCCTTCTTCCCACGAGCAGTACTTC. Translating it yields CASSLVAGGPSSHEQYF.

The J gene is TRBJ1-3, the V gene TRBV20-1; D may be TRBD1 (5 bases). CDR1 and CDR2 from the germline V gene are DFQATT and SNEGSKA (reference sequence). Deletions cut 6 bases from V and 8 bases from J, with 11 bases between. The CDR3 is 11 residues long. The CDR3: CSARALHTIYF. DNA of the CDR3: TGCAGTGCCAGGGCCCTCCACACCATATATTTT.

The chain has TRBV3-1 (or the pseudogene TRBV3-2) and TRBJ2-2, with 7 bases matching TRBD1. V was pared by 1 base and J by 7 bases, with 3 bases of the junction left unmatched. Germline values: CDR1 LGHDT, CDR2 YNNKEL (reference sequence). The CDR3 runs 14 residues. CDR3 amino acids: CASSQAGGNGELFF. The CDR3 DNA reads TGTGCCAGCAGCCAAGCAGGGGGTAACGGGGAGCTGTTTTTT.

The sample holds one count of this clone. The rearrangement links TRBV7-8 to TRBJ1-5; D gene uncertain. Germline V gives CDR1 SGHVS, CDR2 FQNEAQ. The V end lost 1 base, the J end lost 11 bases, and 9 bases lay between the germline ends. This CDR3 region has 12 residues. The CDR3 loop is CASSLGGPAQHF. For the CDR3, the DNA is TGTGCCAGCAGCTTAGGCGGCCCGGCCCAGCATTTT.

Remarks on this clone: Other DNA sequences in the sample encode the same CDR3. The V gene is TRBV5-1, the J gene TRBJ1-1; D might be TRBD1 (6 bases). The CDR3 length is 14 residues. CDR1 SGHRS and CDR2 YFSETQ come from the germline V gene. The germline V and J ends were trimmed by 5 bases and 0 bases, with 11 bases remaining between them. In DNA, the CDR3 is TGCGCCAGCAGTCCGGGACACCTGAACACTGAAGCTTTCTTT. Translating gives CASSPGHLNTEAFF.

Regarding this clone: The sample has other DNA sequences that encode this CDR3 too. This rearrangement joins TRBV6-5 to TRBJ1-2; 10 nucleotides line up with TRBD1. The CDR3 consists of 15 residues. CDR1 is MNHEY, CDR2 SVGAGI, per germline. The V and J ends lost 2 bases and 2 bases, in that order; junction bases with no gene match: 2. The CDR3 sequence: CASSYGTGANYGYTF. In DNA form, the CDR3 reads TGTGCCAGCAGTTACGGGACAGGGGCGAACTATGGCTACACCTTC.

The chain links TRBV5-1 to TRBJ1-4, with no clear D. Germline CDR1 is SGHRS and CDR2 is YFSETQ. The CDR3 spans 15 residues. Trimming stripped 2 bases from V and 4 bases from J, with 12 bases between. The chain's CDR3 is CASSFNGRFNEKLFF. The CDR3 bases are TGCGCCAGCAGCTTTAACGGGAGGTTTAATGAAAAACTGTTTTTT.

This chain uses TRBV28 with TRBJ1-3, with 8 positions matching TRBD1. The CDR3 extends over 16 amino acids. V shed 4 bases and J 2 bases; nucleotides not matched to a gene: 7. The germline V gene encodes CDR1 MDHEN and CDR2 SYDVKM. CDR3 DNA sequence: TGTGCCAGCAGTTCCTCTTGGACAGGGACTGGAAACACCATATATTTT. It translates to CASSSSWTGTGNTIYF. The entire variable domain, with the rest obtained from reference TRBV28 and TRBJ1-3, is as follows: DVKVTQSSRYLVKRTGEKVFLECVQDMDHENMFWYRQDPGLGLRLIYFSYDVKMKEKGDIPEGYSVSREKKERFSLILESASTNQTSMYLCASSSSWTGTGNTIYFGEGSWLTVV.